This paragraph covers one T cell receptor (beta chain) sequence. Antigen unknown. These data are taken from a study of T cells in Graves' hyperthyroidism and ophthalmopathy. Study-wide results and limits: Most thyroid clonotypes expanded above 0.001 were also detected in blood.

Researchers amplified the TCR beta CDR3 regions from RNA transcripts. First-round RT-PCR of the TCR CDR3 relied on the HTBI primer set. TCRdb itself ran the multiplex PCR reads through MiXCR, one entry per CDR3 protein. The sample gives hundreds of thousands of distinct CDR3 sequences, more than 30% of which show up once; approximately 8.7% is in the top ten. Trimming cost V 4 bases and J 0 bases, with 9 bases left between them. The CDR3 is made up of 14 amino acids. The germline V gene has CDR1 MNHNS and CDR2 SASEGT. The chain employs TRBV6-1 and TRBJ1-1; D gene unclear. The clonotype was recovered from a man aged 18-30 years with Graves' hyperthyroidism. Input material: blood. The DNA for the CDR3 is TGTGCCAGCAGTGTTTCAGACTTGAACACTGAAGCTTTCTTT. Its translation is CASSVSDLNTEAFF.